This TCR beta chain is drawn from a study of blood T cell repertoires in COVID-19. Study details: Donors in the United States, Italy and Spain gave samples during acute or convalescent COVID-19. PBMCs, B-cell-depleted T cells, or T cells were the source of the cDNA or gDNA that made up the material.

Produced via immunoSEQ multiplex PCR; TCRdb's table is partial and in-frame only. The table shows tens of thousands of clones, with around 75% occurring only once. The length of the CDR3 is 13 residues. Per germline, CDR1 MNHEY and CDR2 SVGEGT. V lost 2 bases and J lost 5, with 9 bases in between. The receptor comes from a woman over 75 with active or convalescent COVID-19. V usage is TRBV6-2 or TRBV6-3 and J usage is TRBJ1-1, with a possible D match to TRBD1 (6 bases). The sequenced material came from peripheral blood. CDR3 sequence (DNA): TGTGCCAGCAGTTACAATAGGGGGACTGAAGCTTTCTTT. It codes for CASSYNRGTEAFF.